A selection of T cell receptor beta chains follows, all from one sample in a study of CD8+CD57+ T cells in acquired aplastic anemia. TCRdb itself ran the reads through MiXCR, one entry per CDR3 protein. This table has hundreds of thousands of distinct CDR3 sequences, around 72% appearing once. The sample consisted of sorted CD4+, CD8+, or CD8+CD57+ T cells (not recorded which) from PBMCs. Receptors were obtained from a human donor in good health, serving as a control. CDR3s include the opening cysteine and the closing phenylalanine or tryptophan. Each record gives: V gene, J gene, clone size, D gene, CDR3 DNA, CDR3 protein. The D gene is left open where the match is weak. Part of the rows lack a size; the others show once, few, many or a class for expanded clones.

V gene: TRBV7-6
J gene: TRBJ2-7
clone size: -
D gene: -
CDR3 DNA: TGTGCTAGCAGCTTGGCGCACCGACGCTACGGTCCCCTCTTC
CDR3 protein: CASSLAHRRYGPLF

V gene: TRBV18
J gene: TRBJ2-2
clone size: -
D gene: -
CDR3 DNA: TGTGCCAGCTCACCCTCAGGGGATATCGGGGAGCTGCTTTTT
CDR3 protein: CASSPSGDIGELLF

V gene: TRBV7-2
J gene: TRBJ1-6
clone size: -
D gene: TRBD1
CDR3 DNA: TGTGCCAGCAGCTCAGACAGGGGGCTGTACAATGAGCACCACTTT
CDR3 protein: CASSSDRGLYNEHHF

V gene: TRBV9
J gene: TRBJ1-2
clone size: -
D gene: -
CDR3 DNA: TGTGCCAGCAGCCCAAGCGGGAGGGTCTATGGCTACACCTTC
CDR3 protein: CASSPSGRVYGYTF

V gene: TRBV12-3/TRBV12-4
J gene: TRBJ2-5
clone size: -
D gene: TRBD2
CDR3 DNA: TGTGCCAGCAGCTTAGGACAGCGGGGGTGGGAGACCCAGTACTTC
CDR3 protein: CASSLGQRGWETQYF

V gene: TRBV10-3
J gene: TRBJ2-5
clone size: -
D gene: TRBD2
CDR3 DNA: TGTGCCCCCGGGACTAGCGGGGGGCAAGAGACCCAGTACTTC
CDR3 protein: CAPGTSGGQETQYF

V gene: TRBV5-1
J gene: TRBJ2-7
clone size: -
D gene: -
CDR3 DNA: TGCGCCAGCAGCAAGAGCAGGGGAGTCTCCGAGCAGTACTTC
CDR3 protein: CASSKSRGVSEQYF

V gene: TRBV20-1
J gene: TRBJ1-1
clone size: many
D gene: -
CDR3 DNA: TGCAGTGCTCCCTCGAGGGCTGAAGCTTTCTTT
CDR3 protein: CSAPSRAEAFF

V gene: TRBV12-3/TRBV12-4
J gene: TRBJ2-5
clone size: -
D gene: -
CDR3 DNA: TGTGCCAGCAGGTGGGCCAGGGAGACCCAGTACTTC
CDR3 protein: CASRWARETQYF

V gene: TRBV6-1
J gene: TRBJ2-6
clone size: -
D gene: -
CDR3 DNA: TGTGCCAGCAGTCGCGGGGCTTACGTCCTGACTTTC
CDR3 protein: CASSRGAYVLTF

V gene: TRBV25-1
J gene: TRBJ2-3
clone size: few
D gene: -
CDR3 DNA: TGTGCCAGTAGCGAGGGAGGACCCCACACAGATACGCAGTATTTT
CDR3 protein: CASSEGGPHTDTQYF